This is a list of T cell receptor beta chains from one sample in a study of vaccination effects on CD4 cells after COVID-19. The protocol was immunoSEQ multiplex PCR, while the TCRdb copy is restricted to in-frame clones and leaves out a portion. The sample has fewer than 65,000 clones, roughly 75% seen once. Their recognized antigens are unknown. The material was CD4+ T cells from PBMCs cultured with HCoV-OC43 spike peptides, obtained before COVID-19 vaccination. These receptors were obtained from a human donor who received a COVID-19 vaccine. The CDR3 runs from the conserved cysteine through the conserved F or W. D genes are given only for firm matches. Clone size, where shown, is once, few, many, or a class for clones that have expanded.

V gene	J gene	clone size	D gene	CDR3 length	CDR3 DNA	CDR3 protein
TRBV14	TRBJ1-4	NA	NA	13	TGTGCCAGCAGCCGGGACCTTGAGGAGAAACTGTTTTTT	CASSRDLEEKLFF
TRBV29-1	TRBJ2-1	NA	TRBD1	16	TGCAGCGTTGAAGATACAGGGGGGAGCTCCTACAATGAGCAGTTCTTC	CSVEDTGGSSYNEQFF
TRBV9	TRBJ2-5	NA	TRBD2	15	TGTGCCAGCAGCGTAGAGGGCGGGGGGGCCGGAACCCAGTACTTC	CASSVEGGGAGTQYF
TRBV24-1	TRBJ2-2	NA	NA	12	TGTGCCACCAGTGAGGTCACCGGGGAGCTGTTTTTT	CATSEVTGELFF
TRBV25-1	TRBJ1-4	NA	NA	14	TGTGCCAGCAGTGAATATCCCTACAATGAAAAACTGTTTTTT	CASSEYPYNEKLFF
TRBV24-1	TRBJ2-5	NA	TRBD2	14	TGTGCCACCAGTGACTCGGGACTAGCAAAGACCCAGTACTTC	CATSDSGLAKTQYF
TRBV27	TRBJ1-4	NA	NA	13	TGTGCCAGCAGTTTTGGCTGGGGGGAAAAACTGTTTTTT	CASSFGWGEKLFF
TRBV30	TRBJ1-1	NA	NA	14	TGTGCCTGGAGGCTCTGGGGTAGATCGGCTGAAGCTTTCTTT	CAWRLWGRSAEAFF
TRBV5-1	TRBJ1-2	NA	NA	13	TGCGCCAGCAGCCCGTCCCCTCTCGATGGCTACACCTTC	CASSPSPLDGYTF
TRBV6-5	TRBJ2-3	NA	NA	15	TGTGCCAGCAGCCTCGCCCTAGGGGGCACAGATACGCAGTATTTT	CASSLALGGTDTQYF
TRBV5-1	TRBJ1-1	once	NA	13	TGCGCCAGCAGGATACTACAGAACACTGAAGCTTTCTTT	CASRILQNTEAFF
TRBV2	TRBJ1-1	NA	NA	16	TGTGCCAGCAGTGCTCATGTCTCAGCTTCCTACACTGAAGCTTTCTTT	CASSAHVSASYTEAFF
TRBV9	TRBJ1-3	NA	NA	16	TGTGCCAGCAGCGTATCACCAGGAAACTCTGGAAACACCATATATTTT	CASSVSPGNSGNTIYF
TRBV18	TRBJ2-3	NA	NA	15	TGTGCCAGCTCTCCCAGGCAGGGTAGGACAGATACGCAGTATTTT	CASSPRQGRTDTQYF
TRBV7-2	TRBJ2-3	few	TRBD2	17	TGTGCCAGCAGCTTAGGGGCTAGCGGGGGGGCCCAAGATACGCAGTATTTT	CASSLGASGGAQDTQYF
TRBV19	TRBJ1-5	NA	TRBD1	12	TGTGCCAGTAGTATACAGGGGGAGCCCCAGCATTTT	CASSIQGEPQHF
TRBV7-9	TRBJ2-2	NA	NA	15	TGTGCCAGCAGCTTAGGGGACCTTAAGGCCGGGGAGCTGTTTTTT	CASSLGDLKAGELFF
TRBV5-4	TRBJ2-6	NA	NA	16	TGTGCCAGCAGCTTGGGGTCAGGGGCTGGGGCCAACGTCCTGACTTTC	CASSLGSGAGANVLTF
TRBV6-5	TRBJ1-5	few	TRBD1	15	TGTGCCAGCACTCCGTCAGGGACAGTAAATCAGCCCCAGCATTTT	CASTPSGTVNQPQHF
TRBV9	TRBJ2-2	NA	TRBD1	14	TGTGCCAGCAGAGCGACAGGGGGAACCGGGGAGCTGTTTTTT	CASRATGGTGELFF
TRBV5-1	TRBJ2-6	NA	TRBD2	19	TGCGCCAGCAGCTCACGGACTAGCGGGGGGCCCTCTGGGGCCAACGTCCTGACTTTC	CASSSRTSGGPSGANVLTF
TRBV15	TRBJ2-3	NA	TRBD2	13	TGTGCCACCAGGCTAGCGGCCACAGATACGCAGTATTTT	CATRLAATDTQYF
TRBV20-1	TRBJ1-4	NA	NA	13	TGCAGTGCTAGTCGGGGGGCAGGAGAAAAACTGTTTTTT	CSASRGAGEKLFF
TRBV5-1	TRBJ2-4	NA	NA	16	TGCGCCAGCAGCTTGGGGGCACAGGGAGTCAAAAACATTCAGTACTTC	CASSLGAQGVKNIQYF
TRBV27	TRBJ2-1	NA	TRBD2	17	TGTGCCAGCAGTTTGAAGGGTGCTAGCGGGGGGGCCCATGAGCAGTTCTTC	CASSLKGASGGAHEQFF
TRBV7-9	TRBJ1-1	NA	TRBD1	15	TGTGCCAGCAGCCAGCCGACAGGGGGCTTAGCTGAAGCTTTCTTT	CASSQPTGGLAEAFF
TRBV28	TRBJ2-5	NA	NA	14	TGTGCCAGCAGTTTCTTAACAGGGCAAGAGACCCAGTACTTC	CASSFLTGQETQYF
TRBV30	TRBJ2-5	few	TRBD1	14	TGTGCCTGGAGTGTACGGTCAGGGGGCGAGACCCAGTACTTC	CAWSVRSGGETQYF
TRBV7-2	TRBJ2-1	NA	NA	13	TGTGCCAGCAGAGAAACAGGGAGGCATGAGCAGTTCTTC	CASRETGRHEQFF
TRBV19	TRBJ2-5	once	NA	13	TGTGCCAGTAGTAGTCTAGTAGGTGAGACCCAGTACTTC	CASSSLVGETQYF
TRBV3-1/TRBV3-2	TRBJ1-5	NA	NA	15	TGTGCCAGCAGCCGGTCCGGGTCCCCAGATCAGCCCCAGCATTTT	CASSRSGSPDQPQHF
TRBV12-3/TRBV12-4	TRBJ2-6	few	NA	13	TGTGCCAGCAGTTTCGCAGGGGCCAACGTCCTGACTTTC	CASSFAGANVLTF
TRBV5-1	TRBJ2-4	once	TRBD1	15	TGCGCCAGCAGCTGGAATAAGGACAGGGGGAACATTCAGTACTTC	CASSWNKDRGNIQYF
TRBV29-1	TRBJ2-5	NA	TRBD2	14	TGCAGCGCTGGCGAATGGGGGGGCCAAGAGACCCAGTACTTC	CSAGEWGGQETQYF
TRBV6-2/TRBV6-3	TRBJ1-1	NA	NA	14	TGTGCCAGCAGTTACTTTGGCAGGGCGACTGAAGCTTTCTTT	CASSYFGRATEAFF
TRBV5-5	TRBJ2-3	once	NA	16	TGTGCCAGCAGCTTGGAAACGGGGGCGAGCACAGATACGCAGTATTTT	CASSLETGASTDTQYF
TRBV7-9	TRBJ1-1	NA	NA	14	TGTGCCAGCAGCTTAGAATCAGGCGCTACTGAAGCTTTCTTT	CASSLESGATEAFF
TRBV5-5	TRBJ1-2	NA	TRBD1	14	TGTGCCAGCAGCCCTGAACAGGGGAACTATGGCTACACCTTC	CASSPEQGNYGYTF
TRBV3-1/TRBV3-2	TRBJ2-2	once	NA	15	TGTGCCAGCAGCCAAGAGTCCCTTGGGACCGGGGAGCTGTTTTTT	CASSQESLGTGELFF
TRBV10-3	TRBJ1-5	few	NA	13	TGTGCCATCAGGGGGGAGGGCAATCAGCCCCAGCATTTT	CAIRGEGNQPQHF
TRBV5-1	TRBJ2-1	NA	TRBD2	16	TGCGCCAGCAGCTTGAGTCCGAGCGGGGGCAACAATGAGCAGTTCTTC	CASSLSPSGGNNEQFF
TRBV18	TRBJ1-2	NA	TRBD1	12	TGTGCCAGCTCACACCGGGACAGGTCGGACACCTTC	CASSHRDRSDTF
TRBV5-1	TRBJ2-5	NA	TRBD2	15	TGCGCCAGCAGCTTGGTTGGACTAGACCAAGAGACCCAGTACTTC	CASSLVGLDQETQYF
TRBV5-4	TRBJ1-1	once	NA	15	TGTGCCAGCAGCCCCACAGGGAGGAGGAACACTGAAGCTTTCTTT	CASSPTGRRNTEAFF
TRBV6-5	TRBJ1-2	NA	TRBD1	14	TGTGCCAGCAGTTATCGTGGACAGGACTATGGCTACACCTTC	CASSYRGQDYGYTF
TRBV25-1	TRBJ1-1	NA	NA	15	TGTGCCAGCAGTCACCTTGATATCGGGAGCACTGAAGCTTTCTTT	CASSHLDIGSTEAFF
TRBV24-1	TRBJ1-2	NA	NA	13	TGTGCCACCAGTGACTCTGACAGCTATGGCTACACCTTC	CATSDSDSYGYTF
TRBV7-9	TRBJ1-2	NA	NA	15	TGTGCCAGCAGCTCCGTTCTGCAGGGTAACTATGGCTACACCTTC	CASSSVLQGNYGYTF
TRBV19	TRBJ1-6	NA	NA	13	TGTGCCAGTAGTATACAGCTGAATGATCCCCTCCACTTT	CASSIQLNDPLHF
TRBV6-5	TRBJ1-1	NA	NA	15	TGTGCCAGCAGTTACTCGTGGACGGTGAACACTGAAGCTTTCTTT	CASSYSWTVNTEAFF
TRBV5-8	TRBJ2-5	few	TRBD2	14	TGTGCCAGCAGCTCCTTAGCGGGGATGGAGACCCAGTACTTC	CASSSLAGMETQYF
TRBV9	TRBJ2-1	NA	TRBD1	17	TGTGCCAGCAGCGTAGCCCCGACAGGGGTGAGTGTAAATGAGCAGTTCTTC	CASSVAPTGVSVNEQFF
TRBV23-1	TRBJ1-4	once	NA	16	TGCGCCAGCCCTCATGGTAGTCGTCAAGTGAAATTCGAACTGTTTTTT	CASPHGSRQVKFELFF
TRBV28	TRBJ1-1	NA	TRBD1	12	TGTGCCAGCACCCTCCGGGACAGGGAAGCTTTCTTT	CASTLRDREAFF
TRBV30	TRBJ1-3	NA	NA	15	TGTGCCTGGAGCCGCGACTTTAGCTCTGGAAACACCATATATTTT	CAWSRDFSSGNTIYF